This T cell receptor beta chain was observed in a study of blood T cell repertoires in COVID-19. Across the study: PBMCs, B-cell-depleted T cells, or T cells provided the cDNA or gDNA that made up the material.

Clones were read by immunoSEQ multiplex PCR, and TCRdb kept only the in-frame ones, dropping some. Of roughly 70,000 clones listed, roughly 80% were seen once; the top ten hold 4% to 5.5%. Looked up from germline, CDR1 is SSHAT and CDR2 is FNYEAQ (reference sequence). The CDR3 consists of 14 residues. As concerns this clone: The junction departs from the called germline gene at one end, perhaps through a read error.

Sequencing was done on a sample of peripheral blood. The chain links TRBV7-7 to TRBJ1-6; possibly TRBD1 for D (6 bases). The receptor's source is a woman of 80 years or more with active or convalescent COVID-19. Here the CDR3 reads CASSLGGVSSPLHF. CDR3 nucleotides: TGTGCTAGCAGCTTAGGGGGGGTCAGCTCACCCCTCCACTTT.